The 17 T cell receptor beta chains reported below all come from one sample, sequenced in a study of blood T cells in healthy people across ages. A second PCR of 7 to 11 cycles used a sample-barcoded 5' primer and a J-beta primer mix. TCRdb analysed the 5' RACE reads with MiXCR anew, one entry per CDR3 protein. Found here are about 1,400,000 distinct CDR3 sequences, 45% to 70% of them singletons; the top ten hold roughly 7%. The sample comprised blood. These receptors all come from a man aged 18 to 29 in good health.

The V and J genes are TRBV6-5 and TRBJ2-7; 9 nucleotides line up with TRBD1. CDR1 and CDR2 from the germline V gene are MNHEY and SVGAGI. The CDR3 runs 14 residues. Unmatched junction bases numbered 11, after V lost 4 bases and J lost 10 bases. The CDR3 region is CASSSGTGRNGQYF. The DNA for the CDR3 is TGTGCCAGCAGTTCAGGGACAGGGCGAAATGGTCAGTACTTC.

V and J are TRBV3-1 and TRBJ2-7, with TRBD1 identical over 11 bases. Germline values: CDR1 LGHDT, CDR2 YNNKEL (reference sequence). J was trimmed by 10 bases and V by 6 bases; bases with no gene match: 14. The CDR3 runs 15 residues. The CDR3 reads CASSPGTGGLVDQYF. In DNA form, the CDR3 reads TGTGCCAGCAGTCCCGGGACAGGGGGACTTGTGGATCAGTACTTC.

In this sample, this clonotype turned up once. The rearrangement links TRBV4-1 to TRBJ1-5; D gene unclear. Between the trimmed V and J ends, which lost 4 bases and 4 bases, there was a span of 17 bases. The length of the CDR3 is 16 residues. The germline CDR1 and CDR2 sequences are MGHRA and YSYEKL. The DNA of the CDR3 is TGCGCCAGCAGCCCCCCCGGACGTCTACCAAATCAGCCCCAGCATTTT. Translating gives CASSPPGRLPNQPQHF.

The chain links TRBV11-1 to TRBJ1-6; tentative D call: TRBD1 (5 bases). The germline V and J ends were trimmed by 8 bases and 6 bases, with 14 bases remaining between them. The CDR3 consists of 14 residues. Germline CDR1 reads SGHAT; CDR2 reads FQDESV (reference sequence). CDR3 protein: CASSQGLRNSPLHF. The CDR3 DNA sequence: TGTGCCAGCTCGCAGGGCTTACGTAATTCACCCCTCCACTTT.

The chain joins TRBV27 to TRBJ2-7, with D maybe TRBD2 (5 bases). The assigned J gene may be wrong: the sequence end matches TRBJ2-5 better. Looked up from germline, CDR1 is MNHEY and CDR2 is SMNVEV (reference sequence). CDR3 length: 13 residues. CDR3 amino acids: CASRGWTGETQYF. The CDR3 DNA reads TGTGCCAGCAGGGGGTGGACTGGAGAGACCCAGTACTTC.

This clonotype was seen ten or more times. The genes are TRBV18 and TRBJ2-1, with D tentatively TRBD1 (5 bases). Germline CDR1 reads KGHSH; CDR2 reads LQKENI. The CDR3 consists of 12 residues. Trimming pared 8 bases from V and 4 bases from J, leaving 9 bases between. For the CDR3, the DNA is TGTGCCAGCAGTCCAGGGTACAATGAGCAGTTCTTC. Residues: CASSPGYNEQFF.

This clonotype was picked up one time. The chain has TRBV15 and TRBJ1-1; TRBD1 might be the D (5 bases). V gave up 0 bases and J gave up 7 bases, with 9 bases separating them. Per the germline V gene, CDR1 is LNHNV and CDR2 is YYDKDF (reference sequence). The CDR3 contains 13 residues. For the CDR3, the DNA is TGTGCCACCAGCAGAGACAGGGTCATTGAAGCTTTCTTT. It specifies CATSRDRVIEAFF. The whole variable domain, filled in from reference TRBV15 and TRBJ1-1, reads DAMVIQNPRYQVTQFGKPVTLSCSQTLNHNVMYWYQQKSSQAPKLLFHYYDKDFNNEADTPDNFQSRRPNTSFCFLDIRSPGLGDTAMYLCATSRDRVIEAFFGQGTRLTVV.

CDR3 bases: TGTGCCAGCCAGGGGGCCCGGCAGGGGGCGTACGAGCAGTACTTC. The encoded protein is CASQGARQGAYEQYF. The chain is built from TRBV27 and TRBJ2-5, with 8 positions matching TRBD1. The last part of the DNA fits TRBJ2-7 better; the J call may be wrong. Germline V lookup: CDR1 MNHEY, CDR2 SMNVEV (reference sequence). This CDR3 is 15 amino acids long.

The CDR3 here is CASSTDIPLAGGDNEQFF. The CDR3 DNA follows: TGTGCCAGCAGCACCGATATCCCACTAGCGGGAGGGGACAATGAGCAGTTCTTC. The chain recombines TRBV7-9 with TRBJ2-1, with 13 bases identical to TRBD2. V gave up 5 bases and J gave up 5 bases; unmatched junction bases: 12. The CDR3 sequence is 18 residues long. CDR1 is SEHNR, CDR2 FQNEAQ, per germline (reference sequence).

The V gene is TRBV7-2, the J gene TRBJ2-1, with D possibly TRBD1 on 5 matching bases. Germline assignment: CDR1 SGHTA and CDR2 FQGNSA. The V end lost 1 base, the J end lost 9 bases, and 10 bases lay between the germline ends. CDR3 length: 13 amino acids. The CDR3 coding sequence is TGTGCCAGCAGCTTAGATAGTAGGGGTGAGCAGTTCTTC. Translation: CASSLDSRGEQFF.

The chain is built from TRBV12-3 or TRBV12-4 and TRBJ2-4, with TRBD2 matching 7 bases. V was clipped by 11 bases and J by 3 bases; unmatched bases: 4. This CDR3 is built from 12 residues. CDR3 in amino acids: CASGDYKNIQYF. The CDR3 coding sequence is TGTGCCTCGGGGGACTACAAAAACATTCAGTACTTC.

This chain links TRBV24-1 with TRBJ2-1, with D tentatively TRBD2 (6 bases). The germline V and J ends were trimmed by 4 bases and 10 bases, with 13 bases remaining between them. This CDR3 contains 13 residues. Germline V gene data show CDR1 as KGHDR and CDR2 as SFDVKD. The CDR3 bases are TGTGCCACCAGTGACCCCGGGGGAAAAGAGCAGTTCTTC. Its translation: CATSDPGGKEQFF.

In the case of this clonotype: At one boundary the junction diverges from the germline segment, which might be a read error. The genes are TRBV10-3 and TRBJ2-5; the D gene is possibly TRBD2 (6 bases). This CDR3 has 13 residues. The germline gives CDR1 ENHRY, CDR2 SYGVKD. The CDR3, as DNA: TGTACCATCAGTGGAGGGCCTCAAGAGACCCAGTACTTC. Amino acids: CTISGGPQETQYF.

The sample holds a few counts of this clonotype. The V and J genes are TRBV4-1 and TRBJ2-3; D unresolved. Germline CDR1 MGHRA, CDR2 YSYEKL. V lost 6 bases and J 0 bases, leaving 10 bases between the germline ends. The CDR3 has 14 amino acids. The CDR3 protein is CASSAAESTDTQYF. The CDR3 DNA is TGCGCCAGCAGTGCCGCCGAAAGCACAGATACGCAGTATTTT.

The rearrangement links TRBV27 to TRBJ2-3; 9 nucleotides line up with TRBD1. The V segment lost 6 bases and the J segment 4 bases; nucleotides outside the gene matches: 5. The germline gives CDR1 MNHEY, CDR2 SMNVEV (reference sequence). The length of the CDR3 is 14 residues. CDR3 sequence reads: CASRPTGGPDTQYF. The DNA for the CDR3 is TGTGCCAGCAGACCCACAGGGGGCCCAGATACGCAGTATTTT.

This sequence joins TRBV4-2 and TRBJ2-3, with 7 bases aligning to TRBD2. J gave up 8 bases and V 0 bases, and 8 bases lay outside the gene matches. Per the germline V gene, CDR1 is LGHNA and CDR2 is YNFKEQ. The CDR3 has 15 amino acids. The CDR3 DNA reads as TGTGCCAGCAGCCAAGATCGGAGCGGGATAGGTACGCAGTATTTT. As protein: CASSQDRSGIGTQYF.

This chain joins TRBV27 and TRBJ1-2, with 8 positions matching TRBD1. The CDR3 is 15 amino acids. The V gene's germline CDR1 is MNHEY and CDR2 SMNVEV (reference sequence). V shed 2 bases, J shed 7 bases, and the junction held 9 bases outside the gene matches. The DNA of the CDR3 is TGTGCCAGCAGTTTACTGGGACAGGCTGGTGGTGGCTACACCTTC. It translates to CASSLLGQAGGGYTF.